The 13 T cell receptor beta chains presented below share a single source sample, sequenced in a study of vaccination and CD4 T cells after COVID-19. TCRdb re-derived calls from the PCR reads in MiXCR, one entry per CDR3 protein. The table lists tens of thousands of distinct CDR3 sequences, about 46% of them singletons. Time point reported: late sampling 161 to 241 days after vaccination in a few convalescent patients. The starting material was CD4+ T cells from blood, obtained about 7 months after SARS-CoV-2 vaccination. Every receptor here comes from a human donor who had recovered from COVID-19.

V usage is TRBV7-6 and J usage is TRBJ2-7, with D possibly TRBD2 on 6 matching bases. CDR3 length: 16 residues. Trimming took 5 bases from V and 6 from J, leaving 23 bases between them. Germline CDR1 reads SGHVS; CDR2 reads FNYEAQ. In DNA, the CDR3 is TGTGCCAGCAGCGCATACCGGGACTCCGCCCGTGGCGAGCAGTACTTC. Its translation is CASSAYRDSARGEQYF.

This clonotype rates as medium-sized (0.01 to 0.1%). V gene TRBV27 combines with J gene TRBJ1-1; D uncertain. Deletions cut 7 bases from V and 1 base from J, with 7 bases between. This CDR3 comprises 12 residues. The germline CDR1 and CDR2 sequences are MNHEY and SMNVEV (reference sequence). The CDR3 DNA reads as TGTGCCAGCACAACCACGAACACTGAAGCTTTCTTT. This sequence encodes CASTTTNTEAFF.

CDR3 sequence reads: CASRTLGGTDTQYF. CDR3 bases: TGTGCCAGCAGGACACTGGGGGGCACAGATACGCAGTATTTT. The V and J genes are TRBV6-1 and TRBJ2-3; either TRBD1 or TRBD2 may supply D (5 bases each). V lost 6 bases to trimming and J lost 1 base, with 11 bases between them. The CDR3 extends over 14 amino acids. Germline assignment: CDR1 MNHNS and CDR2 SASEGT.

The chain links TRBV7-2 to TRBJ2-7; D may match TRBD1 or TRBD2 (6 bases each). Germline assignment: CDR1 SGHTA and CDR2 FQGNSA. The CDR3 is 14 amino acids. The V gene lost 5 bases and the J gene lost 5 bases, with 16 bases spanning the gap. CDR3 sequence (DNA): TGTGCCAGCAGCCTCCCCGGGGGCTACCACGAGCAGTACTTC. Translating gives CASSLPGGYHEQYF.

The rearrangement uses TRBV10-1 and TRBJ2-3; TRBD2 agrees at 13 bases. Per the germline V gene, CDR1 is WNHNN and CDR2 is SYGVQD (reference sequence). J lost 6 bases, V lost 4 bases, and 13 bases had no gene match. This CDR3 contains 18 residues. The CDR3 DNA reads TGCGCCAGCAGTGGGGATAAGATACTAGCGGGAGGGGGGGATACGCAGTATTTT. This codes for CASSGDKILAGGGDTQYF.

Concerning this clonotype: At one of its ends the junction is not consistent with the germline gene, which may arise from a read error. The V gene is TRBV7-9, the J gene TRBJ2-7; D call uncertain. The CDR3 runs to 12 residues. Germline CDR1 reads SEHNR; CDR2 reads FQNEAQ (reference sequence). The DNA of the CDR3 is TGTGCCAGCAGCACGGCCGGTGATCTCCGAGACTTC. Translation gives CASSTAGDLRDF.

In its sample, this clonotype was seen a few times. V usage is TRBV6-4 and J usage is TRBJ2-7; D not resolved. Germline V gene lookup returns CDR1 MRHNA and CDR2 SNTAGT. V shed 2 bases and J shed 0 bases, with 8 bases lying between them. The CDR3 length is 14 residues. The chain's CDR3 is CASSDRYISYEQYF. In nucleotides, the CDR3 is TGTGCCAGCAGTGACAGGTACATCTCCTACGAGCAGTACTTC.

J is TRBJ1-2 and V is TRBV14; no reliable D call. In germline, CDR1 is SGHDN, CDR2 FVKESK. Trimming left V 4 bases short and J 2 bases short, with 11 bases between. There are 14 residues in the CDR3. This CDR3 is CASSPNRENYGYTF. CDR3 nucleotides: TGTGCCAGCAGCCCAAATCGGGAGAACTATGGCTACACCTTC.

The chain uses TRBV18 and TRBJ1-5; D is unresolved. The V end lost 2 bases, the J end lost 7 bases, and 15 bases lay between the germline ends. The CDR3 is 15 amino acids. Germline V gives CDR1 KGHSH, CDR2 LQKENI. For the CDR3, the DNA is TGTGCCAGCTCACCAATCCACCAGAGGACCCAGCCCCAGCATTTT. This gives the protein CASSPIHQRTQPQHF.

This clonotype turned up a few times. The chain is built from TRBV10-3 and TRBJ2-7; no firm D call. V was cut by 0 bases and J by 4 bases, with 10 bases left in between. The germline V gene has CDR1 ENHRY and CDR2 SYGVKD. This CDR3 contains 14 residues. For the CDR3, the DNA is TGTGCCATCAGTGAGTCCTGGGTTCTGTACGAGCAGTACTTC. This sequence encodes CAISESWVLYEQYF.

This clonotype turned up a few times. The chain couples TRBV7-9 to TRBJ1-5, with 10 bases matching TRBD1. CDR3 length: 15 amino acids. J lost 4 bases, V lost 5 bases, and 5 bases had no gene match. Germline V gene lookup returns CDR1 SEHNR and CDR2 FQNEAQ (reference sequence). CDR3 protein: CASSLTGGLNQPQHF. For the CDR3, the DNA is TGTGCCAGCAGCCTGACAGGGGGCTTAAATCAGCCCCAGCATTTT.

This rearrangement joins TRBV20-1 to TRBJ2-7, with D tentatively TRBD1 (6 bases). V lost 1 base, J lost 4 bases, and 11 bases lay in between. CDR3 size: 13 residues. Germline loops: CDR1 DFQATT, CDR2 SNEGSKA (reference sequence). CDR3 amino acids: CSARVGTPYEQYF. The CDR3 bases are TGCAGTGCTAGAGTGGGGACACCATACGAGCAGTACTTC.

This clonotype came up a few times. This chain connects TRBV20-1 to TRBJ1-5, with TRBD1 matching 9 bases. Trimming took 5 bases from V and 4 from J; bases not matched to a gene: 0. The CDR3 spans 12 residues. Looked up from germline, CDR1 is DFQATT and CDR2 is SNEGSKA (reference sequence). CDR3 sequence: CSADRGNQPQHF. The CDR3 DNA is TGCAGTGCTGACAGGGGGAATCAGCCCCAGCATTTT.